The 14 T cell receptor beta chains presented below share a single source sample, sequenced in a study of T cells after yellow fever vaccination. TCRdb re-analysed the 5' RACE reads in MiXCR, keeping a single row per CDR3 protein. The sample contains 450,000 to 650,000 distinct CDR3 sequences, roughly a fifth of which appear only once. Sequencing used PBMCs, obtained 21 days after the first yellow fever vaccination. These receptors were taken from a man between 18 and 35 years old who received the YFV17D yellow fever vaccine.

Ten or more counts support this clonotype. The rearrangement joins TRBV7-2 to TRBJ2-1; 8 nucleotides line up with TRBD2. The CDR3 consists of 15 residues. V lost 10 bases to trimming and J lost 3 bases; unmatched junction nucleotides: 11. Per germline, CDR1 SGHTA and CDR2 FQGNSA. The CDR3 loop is CATGRRSGGYNEQFF. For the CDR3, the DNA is TGTGCCACCGGACGACGCAGCGGGGGCTACAATGAGCAGTTCTTC.

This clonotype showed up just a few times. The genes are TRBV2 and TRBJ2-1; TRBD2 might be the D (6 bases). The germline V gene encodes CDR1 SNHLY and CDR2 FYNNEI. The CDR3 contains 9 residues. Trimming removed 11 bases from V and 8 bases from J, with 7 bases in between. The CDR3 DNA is TGTGCCGCGGGACATGAGCAGTTCTTC. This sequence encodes CAAGHEQFF.

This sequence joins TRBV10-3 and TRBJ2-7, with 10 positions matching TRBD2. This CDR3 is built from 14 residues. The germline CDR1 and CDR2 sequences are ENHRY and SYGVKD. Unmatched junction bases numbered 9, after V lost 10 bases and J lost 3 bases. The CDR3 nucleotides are TGTGCCACCATAGCGGGGGGAACAGACTACGAGCAGTACTTC. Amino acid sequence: CATIAGGTDYEQYF.

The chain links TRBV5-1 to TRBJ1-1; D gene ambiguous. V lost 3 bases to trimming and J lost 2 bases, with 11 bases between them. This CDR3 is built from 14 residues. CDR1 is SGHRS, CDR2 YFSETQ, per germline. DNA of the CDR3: TGCGCCAGCAGCTCCGGGATTCTTAACACTGAAGCTTTCTTT. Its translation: CASSSGILNTEAFF.

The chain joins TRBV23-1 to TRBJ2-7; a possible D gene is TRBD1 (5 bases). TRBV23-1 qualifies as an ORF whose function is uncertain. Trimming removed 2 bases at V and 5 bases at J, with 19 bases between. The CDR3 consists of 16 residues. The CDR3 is CASSQTGQNIPNEQYV. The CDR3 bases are TGCGCCAGCAGTCAAACAGGCCAAAACATTCCGAACGAGCAGTACGTC.

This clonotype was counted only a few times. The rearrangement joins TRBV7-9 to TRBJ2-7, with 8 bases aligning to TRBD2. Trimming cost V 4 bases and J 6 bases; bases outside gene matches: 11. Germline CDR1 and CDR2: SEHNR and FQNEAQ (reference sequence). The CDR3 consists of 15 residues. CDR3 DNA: TGTGCCAGCAGCTCGGCCCCAGCGGGGGTCGGCGAGCAGTACTTC. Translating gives CASSSAPAGVGEQYF.

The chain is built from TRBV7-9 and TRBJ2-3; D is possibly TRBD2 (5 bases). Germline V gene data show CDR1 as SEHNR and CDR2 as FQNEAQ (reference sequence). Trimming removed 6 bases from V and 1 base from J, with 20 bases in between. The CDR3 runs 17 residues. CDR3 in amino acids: CASRDFGRFFGTDTQYF. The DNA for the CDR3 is TGTGCCAGCAGGGACTTTGGCCGGTTTTTTGGCACAGATACGCAGTATTTT.

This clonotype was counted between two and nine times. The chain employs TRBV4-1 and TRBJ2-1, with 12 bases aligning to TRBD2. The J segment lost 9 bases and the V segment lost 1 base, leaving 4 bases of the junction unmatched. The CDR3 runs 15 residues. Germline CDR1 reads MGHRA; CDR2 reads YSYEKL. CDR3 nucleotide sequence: TGCGCCAGCAGCCAAGCTAGCGGGGGGGCCAGTGAGCAGTTCTTC. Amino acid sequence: CASSQASGGASEQFF.

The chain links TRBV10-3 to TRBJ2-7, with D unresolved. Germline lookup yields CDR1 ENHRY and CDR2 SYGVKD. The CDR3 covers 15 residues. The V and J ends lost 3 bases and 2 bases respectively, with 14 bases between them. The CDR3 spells CAISDTRSSPYEQYF. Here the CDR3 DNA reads TGTGCCATCAGTGACACCCGCTCTTCCCCCTACGAGCAGTACTTC.

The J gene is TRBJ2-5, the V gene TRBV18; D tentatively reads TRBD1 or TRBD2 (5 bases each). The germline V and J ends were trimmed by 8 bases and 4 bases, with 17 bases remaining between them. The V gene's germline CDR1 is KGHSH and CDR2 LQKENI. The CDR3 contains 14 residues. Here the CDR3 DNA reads TGTGCCAGCACGACCGGGACCAGTGGAGAGACCCAGTACTTC. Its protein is CASTTGTSGETQYF.

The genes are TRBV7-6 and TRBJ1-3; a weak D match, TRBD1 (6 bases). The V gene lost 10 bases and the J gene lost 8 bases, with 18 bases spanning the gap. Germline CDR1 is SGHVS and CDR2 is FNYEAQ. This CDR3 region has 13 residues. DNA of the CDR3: TGTGCCATCGGATGGCAGGGGACCGACACCATATATTTT. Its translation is CAIGWQGTDTIYF.

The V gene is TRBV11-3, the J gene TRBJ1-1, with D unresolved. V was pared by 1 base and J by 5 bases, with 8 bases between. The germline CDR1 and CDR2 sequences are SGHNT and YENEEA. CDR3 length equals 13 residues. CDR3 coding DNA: TGTGCCAGCAGCTTAGTTCGCGAAACTGAAGCTTTCTTT. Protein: CASSLVRETEAFF.

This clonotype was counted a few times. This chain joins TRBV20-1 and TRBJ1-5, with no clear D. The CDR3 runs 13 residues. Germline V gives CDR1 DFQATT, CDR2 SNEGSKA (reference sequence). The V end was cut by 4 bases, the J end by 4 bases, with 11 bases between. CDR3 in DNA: TGCAGTGCTACCGCGGCAGGTAATCAGCCCCAGCATTTT. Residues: CSATAAGNQPQHF.

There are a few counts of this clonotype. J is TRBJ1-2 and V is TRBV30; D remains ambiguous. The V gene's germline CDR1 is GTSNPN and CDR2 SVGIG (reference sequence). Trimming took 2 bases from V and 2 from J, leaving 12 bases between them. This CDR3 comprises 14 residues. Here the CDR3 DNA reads TGTGCCTGGAGTTCCTTCGGGGTCAACTATGGCTACACCTTC. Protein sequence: CAWSSFGVNYGYTF.